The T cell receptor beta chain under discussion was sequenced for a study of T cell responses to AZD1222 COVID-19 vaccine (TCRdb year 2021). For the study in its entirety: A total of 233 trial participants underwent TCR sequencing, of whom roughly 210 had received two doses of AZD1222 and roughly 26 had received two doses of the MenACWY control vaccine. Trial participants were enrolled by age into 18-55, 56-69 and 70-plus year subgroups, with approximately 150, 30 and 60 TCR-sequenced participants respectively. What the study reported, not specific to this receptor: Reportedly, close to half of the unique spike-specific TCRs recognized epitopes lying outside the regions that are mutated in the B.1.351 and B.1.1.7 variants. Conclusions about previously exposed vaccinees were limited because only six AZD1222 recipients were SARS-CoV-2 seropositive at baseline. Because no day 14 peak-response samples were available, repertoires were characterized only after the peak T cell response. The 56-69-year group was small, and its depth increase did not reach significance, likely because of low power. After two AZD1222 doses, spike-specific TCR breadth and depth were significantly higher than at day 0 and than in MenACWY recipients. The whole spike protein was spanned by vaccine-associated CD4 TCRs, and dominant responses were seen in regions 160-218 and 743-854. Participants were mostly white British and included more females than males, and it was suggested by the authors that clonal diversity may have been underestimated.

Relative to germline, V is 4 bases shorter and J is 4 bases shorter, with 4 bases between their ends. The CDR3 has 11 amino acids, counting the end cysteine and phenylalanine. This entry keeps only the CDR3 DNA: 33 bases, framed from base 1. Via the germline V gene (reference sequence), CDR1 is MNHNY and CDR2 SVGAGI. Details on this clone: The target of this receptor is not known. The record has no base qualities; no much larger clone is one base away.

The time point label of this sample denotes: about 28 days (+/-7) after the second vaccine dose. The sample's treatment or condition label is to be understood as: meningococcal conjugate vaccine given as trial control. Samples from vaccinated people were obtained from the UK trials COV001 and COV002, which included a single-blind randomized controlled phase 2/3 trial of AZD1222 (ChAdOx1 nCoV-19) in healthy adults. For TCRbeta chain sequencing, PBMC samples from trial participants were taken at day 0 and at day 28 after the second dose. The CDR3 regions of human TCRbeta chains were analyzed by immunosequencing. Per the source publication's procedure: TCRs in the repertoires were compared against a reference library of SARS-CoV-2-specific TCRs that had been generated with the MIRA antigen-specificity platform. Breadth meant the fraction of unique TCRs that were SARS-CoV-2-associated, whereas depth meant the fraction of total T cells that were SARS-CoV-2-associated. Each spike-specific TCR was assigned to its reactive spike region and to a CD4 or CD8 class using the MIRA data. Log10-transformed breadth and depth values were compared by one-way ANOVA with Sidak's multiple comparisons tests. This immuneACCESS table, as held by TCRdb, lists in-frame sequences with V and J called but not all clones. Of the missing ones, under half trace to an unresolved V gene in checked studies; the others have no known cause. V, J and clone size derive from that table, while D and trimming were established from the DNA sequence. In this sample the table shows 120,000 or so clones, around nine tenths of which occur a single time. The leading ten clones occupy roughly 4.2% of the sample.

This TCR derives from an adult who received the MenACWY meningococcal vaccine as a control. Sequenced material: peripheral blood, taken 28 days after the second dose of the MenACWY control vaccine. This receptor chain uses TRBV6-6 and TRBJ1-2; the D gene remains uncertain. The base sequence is TGTGCCAGCAGTTCAAGCTATGGCTACACCTTC. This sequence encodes CASSSSYGYTF.